A single TCR beta chain is shown here with its context. There is no known antigen for this receptor. No quality values exist for individual bases; no much larger clone is one base distant. TCRbeta CDR3 regions were amplified from genomic DNA by means of the immunoSEQ Assay, a bias-controlled multiplex PCR. Per the authors' processing: The number of nucleated cells in each sample was estimated by amplification of reference gene primers within the assay. Sequence reads were collapsed and filtered to measure the absolute abundance of every unique TCRbeta CDR3 rearrangement. For each sample, productive Simpson clonality was calculated by taking the square root of Simpson's diversity index across productive rearrangements. In TCRdb, the immuneACCESS table is reduced to in-frame sequences with V and J assigned. These tables do not hold every clone; where another copy was compared, an unresolved V gene accounts for under half, and the others remain unexplained. V, J and clone size are those of that table, while D and trimming were read from the DNA. Within this sample are approximately 290,000 clones, with 80% to 90% of them counted one time only. The top ten hold more than 0.75% of the sample.

The record originates from a study of blood T cell repertoires in COVID-19 (dated by TCRdb to about 2020). For context, the study as a whole: Collaborator samples came from the United States, Italy and Spain and covered acute and convalescent phases of COVID-19. The prospective study material was composed of cDNA or gDNA derived from T cells, B-cell-depleted T cells, or PBMCs. Deeply sampled blood TCRbeta repertoires from subjects exposed to, actively infected with, or recovered from COVID-19 were included in the dataset. A freely available public database, intended as a resource for researchers studying the immune response to SARS-CoV-2, is where the repertoires were released. The samples were drawn from two sources: the first 160 participants of the ongoing ImmuneRACE study, and 950 to 1,500 subjects contributed by 6 global collaborators. Sample metadata almost always included a de-identified subject ID, COVID-19 status, age in years and sex. HLA class I and class II types, where available, came from metadata supplied by the sample provider rather than from assay-based typing.

There are 16 amino acids in the CDR3, from cysteine to phenylalanine inclusive. Only the CDR3 DNA stays, 48 bases, in frame from base 1. CDR1 is given as ENHRY and CDR2 as SYGVKD, both from the germline V gene. Cut back by 6 bases and 0 bases, the V and J ends lie 17 bases apart. Whole blood was collected in K2EDTA tubes by collaborating institutions according to the institutions' own protocols. Collaborator samples were shipped for TCRbeta analysis as frozen whole blood, isolated PBMCs, or DNA extracted from either sample type. What the work shows at the level of the full study, not this receptor alone: How much clinical and demographic metadata was included differed by source and by participant, and the metadata was provided uncurated.

Sequenced: peripheral blood. The rearrangement combines TRBV10-3 with TRBJ1-1; the D gene is not confidently resolved. This receptor was identified in a man under 40 with acute or convalescent COVID-19. This receptor carries the CDR3 CAISPAYDTLNTEAFF. The nucleotides read TGTGCCATCAGCCCGGCATACGACACCCTGAACACTGAAGCTTTCTTT.